A selection of T cell receptor beta chains follows, all from one sample in a study of blood T cell repertoires in COVID-19. The table came from immunoSEQ multiplex PCR; TCRdb's copy has only in-frame clones and leaves some out. The repertoire holds about 190,000 clones, about four fifths seen once, with under 8% in the top ten. The material sequenced was peripheral blood. All receptors derive from a man aged 60 to 75 with acute or convalescent COVID-19. The CDR3 runs from the conserved cysteine through the conserved F or W. The D gene is left open where the match is weak. Size is stated for part of the rows, as once, few or many counts, or as a class when the clone is expanded.

CDR3 length: 15
D gene: -
V gene: TRBV19
clone size: once
J gene: TRBJ1-1
CDR3 protein: CASSSRKDRGGEAFF
CDR3 DNA: TGTGCCAGTAGTAGTCGGAAGGATCGGGGAGGTGAAGCTTTCTTT

CDR3 length: 15
D gene: -
V gene: TRBV6-6
clone size: -
J gene: TRBJ2-7
CDR3 protein: CASSPYSSASYEQYF
CDR3 DNA: TGTGCCAGCAGTCCCTACTCTAGCGCGTCCTACGAGCAGTACTTC

CDR3 length: 13
D gene: TRBD1
V gene: TRBV7-3
clone size: -
J gene: TRBJ2-3
CDR3 protein: CASSPTGPDTQYF
CDR3 DNA: TGTGCCAGCAGCCCGACAGGGCCAGATACGCAGTATTTT

CDR3 length: 16
D gene: -
V gene: TRBV24-1
clone size: -
J gene: TRBJ1-4
CDR3 protein: CATSGSKHAPNEKLFF
CDR3 DNA: TGTGCCACCAGTGGGTCAAAGCACGCGCCTAATGAAAAACTGTTTTTT

CDR3 length: 14
D gene: -
V gene: TRBV18
clone size: -
J gene: TRBJ1-1
CDR3 protein: CASSPPGGSSEAFF
CDR3 DNA: TGTGCCAGCTCACCCCCCGGGGGAAGTTCTGAAGCTTTCTTT

CDR3 length: 14
D gene: -
V gene: TRBV15
clone size: few
J gene: TRBJ1-2
CDR3 protein: CATSPRTASYGYTF
CDR3 DNA: TGTGCCACCAGCCCGCGGACAGCTTCCTATGGCTACACCTTC

CDR3 length: 23
D gene: TRBD1
V gene: TRBV7-3
clone size: -
J gene: TRBJ1-5
CDR3 protein: CASSLTRRALRQGKGLGNQPQHF
CDR3 DNA: TGTGCCAGCAGCTTAACGAGACGAGCACTTCGACAGGGAAAAGGGCTTGGCAATCAGCCCCAGCATTTT

CDR3 length: 14
D gene: -
V gene: TRBV28
clone size: -
J gene: TRBJ1-4
CDR3 protein: CASSLSGFREKLFF
CDR3 DNA: TGTGCCAGCAGTTTATCGGGATTTCGGGAAAAACTGTTTTTT

CDR3 length: 13
D gene: -
V gene: TRBV24-1
clone size: -
J gene: TRBJ2-5
CDR3 protein: CATRSPYGGTQYF
CDR3 DNA: TGTGCCACCCGGAGCCCTTACGGGGGGACCCAGTACTTC

CDR3 length: 16
D gene: TRBD2
V gene: TRBV18
clone size: -
J gene: TRBJ2-7
CDR3 protein: CASSPSPSGGSYEQYF
CDR3 DNA: TGTGCCAGCTCACCTTCCCCCAGCGGGGGTTCCTACGAGCAGTACTTC

CDR3 length: 15
D gene: TRBD2
V gene: TRBV6-5
clone size: -
J gene: TRBJ2-5
CDR3 protein: CASTFSGGARETQYF
CDR3 DNA: TGTGCCAGCACCTTTAGCGGGGGGGCTCGAGAGACCCAGTACTTC

CDR3 length: 14
D gene: -
V gene: TRBV4-3
clone size: -
J gene: TRBJ1-3
CDR3 protein: CASSQGVSGNTIYF
CDR3 DNA: TGCGCCAGCAGCCAAGGAGTGTCTGGAAACACCATATATTTT

CDR3 length: 14
D gene: TRBD1
V gene: TRBV2
clone size: -
J gene: TRBJ1-2
CDR3 protein: CASIQGASLGGYTF
CDR3 DNA: TGTGCCAGCATCCAGGGGGCGTCCCTAGGTGGCTACACCTTC

CDR3 length: 14
D gene: TRBD1
V gene: TRBV7-3
clone size: -
J gene: TRBJ1-6
CDR3 protein: CASSFGTANSPLHF
CDR3 DNA: TGTGCCAGCAGCTTCGGGACAGCGAATTCACCCCTCCACTTT

CDR3 length: 15
D gene: TRBD1
V gene: TRBV15
clone size: once
J gene: TRBJ2-7
CDR3 protein: CATSSGGQGNTEQYF
CDR3 DNA: TGTGCCACCAGCAGCGGGGGACAGGGAAATACCGAGCAGTACTTC

CDR3 length: 14
D gene: -
V gene: TRBV24-1
clone size: -
J gene: TRBJ2-1
CDR3 protein: CATKGRRSDNEQFF
CDR3 DNA: TGTGCCACCAAGGGGCGCCGATCCGACAATGAGCAGTTCTTC

CDR3 length: 17
D gene: -
V gene: TRBV25-1
clone size: -
J gene: TRBJ1-3
CDR3 protein: CASSESTGPNTGNTIYF
CDR3 DNA: TGTGCCAGCAGTGAATCCACAGGGCCAAATACTGGAAACACCATATATTTT

CDR3 length: 14
D gene: -
V gene: TRBV7-2
clone size: -
J gene: TRBJ1-5
CDR3 protein: CASSPTGINQPQHF
CDR3 DNA: TGTGCCAGCAGCCCTACAGGGATCAATCAGCCCCAGCATTTT

CDR3 length: 16
D gene: -
V gene: TRBV6-1
clone size: -
J gene: TRBJ1-5
CDR3 protein: CASSEHPTGSNQPQHF
CDR3 DNA: TGTGCCAGCAGTGAGCACCCGACAGGATCCAATCAGCCCCAGCATTTT

CDR3 length: 18
D gene: TRBD2
V gene: TRBV6-2/TRBV6-3
clone size: few
J gene: TRBJ2-3
CDR3 protein: CASSQPLLAGGPTDTQYF
CDR3 DNA: TGTGCCAGCAGTCAACCCCTACTAGCGGGAGGGCCAACAGATACGCAGTATTTT

CDR3 length: 15
D gene: TRBD2
V gene: TRBV5-4
clone size: -
J gene: TRBJ2-7
CDR3 protein: CASSSLSGSSYEQYF
CDR3 DNA: TGTGCCAGCAGCTCCCTTAGCGGGAGCTCCTACGAGCAGTACTTC

CDR3 length: 12
D gene: TRBD1
V gene: TRBV7-2
clone size: once
J gene: TRBJ2-3
CDR3 protein: CASSPRDRGRYF
CDR3 DNA: TGTGCCAGCAGCCCCCGGGACAGGGGACGATATTTT

CDR3 length: 15
D gene: -
V gene: TRBV20-1
clone size: -
J gene: TRBJ1-5
CDR3 protein: CSASTFSGGNQPQHF
CDR3 DNA: TGCAGTGCTAGTACTTTTTCAGGTGGCAATCAGCCCCAGCATTTT

CDR3 length: 15
D gene: -
V gene: TRBV30
clone size: -
J gene: TRBJ1-3
CDR3 protein: CAWSVEGTFGNTIYF
CDR3 DNA: TGTGCCTGGAGCGTGGAGGGGACCTTTGGAAACACCATATATTTT

CDR3 length: 12
D gene: -
V gene: TRBV2
clone size: once
J gene: TRBJ1-3
CDR3 protein: CAGGATGNTIYF
CDR3 DNA: TGTGCGGGGGGGGCGACTGGAAACACCATATATTTT

CDR3 length: 17
D gene: TRBD2
V gene: TRBV5-1
clone size: -
J gene: TRBJ2-7
CDR3 protein: CASSLADGGALGYEQYF
CDR3 DNA: TGCGCCAGCAGCTTGGCGGACGGGGGGGCGCTGGGATACGAGCAGTACTTC

CDR3 length: 15
D gene: TRBD2
V gene: TRBV19
clone size: once
J gene: TRBJ2-7
CDR3 protein: CASSISSGSGYEQYF
CDR3 DNA: TGTGCCAGTAGTATATCTAGCGGGAGCGGGTACGAGCAGTACTTC

CDR3 length: 14
D gene: -
V gene: TRBV5-1
clone size: -
J gene: TRBJ1-4
CDR3 protein: CASSSSGTAEKLFF
CDR3 DNA: TGCGCCAGCAGCTCCTCCGGGACTGCAGAAAAACTGTTTTTT

CDR3 length: 12
D gene: TRBD2
V gene: TRBV29-1
clone size: -
J gene: TRBJ2-1
CDR3 protein: CSAGLSSNEQFF
CDR3 DNA: TGCAGCGCGGGACTATCCAGCAATGAGCAGTTCTTC

CDR3 length: 14
D gene: TRBD1
V gene: TRBV29-1
clone size: -
J gene: TRBJ1-1
CDR3 protein: CSVDYRGLNTEAFF
CDR3 DNA: TGCAGCGTTGATTACAGGGGATTGAACACTGAAGCTTTCTTT

CDR3 length: 14
D gene: TRBD1
V gene: TRBV5-6
clone size: -
J gene: TRBJ1-5
CDR3 protein: CASSLGTGVQPQHF
CDR3 DNA: TGTGCCAGCAGCTTGGGGACAGGGGTTCAGCCCCAGCATTTT

CDR3 length: 14
D gene: -
V gene: TRBV27
clone size: -
J gene: TRBJ2-1
CDR3 protein: CASHGQSSYNEQFF
CDR3 DNA: TGTGCCAGCCACGGACAGAGCTCCTACAATGAGCAGTTCTTC

CDR3 length: 14
D gene: TRBD1
V gene: TRBV2
clone size: -
J gene: TRBJ1-3
CDR3 protein: CASSPDRGGNTIYF
CDR3 DNA: TGTGCCAGCAGCCCCGACAGGGGTGGAAACACCATATATTTT

CDR3 length: 15
D gene: -
V gene: TRBV3-1/TRBV3-2
clone size: once
J gene: TRBJ2-7
CDR3 protein: CASSQGTGSPYEQYF
CDR3 DNA: TGTGCCAGCAGCCAAGGTACAGGCAGCCCATACGAGCAGTACTTC

CDR3 length: 14
D gene: TRBD2
V gene: TRBV9
clone size: -
J gene: TRBJ2-3
CDR3 protein: CASSSGLVPDTQYF
CDR3 DNA: TGTGCCAGCAGCTCCGGACTAGTCCCAGATACGCAGTATTTT

CDR3 length: 15
D gene: -
V gene: TRBV18
clone size: -
J gene: TRBJ1-4
CDR3 protein: CASSPGQSVGEKLFF
CDR3 DNA: TGTGCCAGCTCACCAGGGCAGTCCGTGGGTGAAAAACTGTTTTTT

CDR3 length: 15
D gene: -
V gene: TRBV20-1
clone size: -
J gene: TRBJ1-5
CDR3 protein: CSASTPSSGNQPQHF
CDR3 DNA: TGCAGTGCTAGTACCCCCAGCTCAGGGAATCAGCCCCAGCATTTT

CDR3 length: 17
D gene: -
V gene: TRBV5-1
clone size: -
J gene: TRBJ2-6
CDR3 protein: CASSLGAAGTGANVLTF
CDR3 DNA: TGCGCCAGCAGCTTGGGTGCGGCAGGGACTGGGGCCAACGTCCTGACTTTC

CDR3 length: 14
D gene: -
V gene: TRBV5-5
clone size: -
J gene: TRBJ1-1
CDR3 protein: CASSSYRDPTEAFF
CDR3 DNA: TGTGCCAGCAGCTCATACAGGGATCCCACTGAAGCTTTCTTT

CDR3 length: 15
D gene: -
V gene: TRBV7-3
clone size: -
J gene: TRBJ2-1
CDR3 protein: CASSLGPVAYNEQFF
CDR3 DNA: TGTGCCAGCAGCTTAGGCCCAGTGGCCTACAATGAGCAGTTCTTC

CDR3 length: 16
D gene: TRBD2
V gene: TRBV27
clone size: few
J gene: TRBJ2-2
CDR3 protein: CASSLSLREGTGELFF
CDR3 DNA: TGTGCCAGCAGTTTATCGCTCCGGGAGGGTACCGGGGAGCTGTTTTTT

CDR3 length: 18
D gene: TRBD2
V gene: TRBV15
clone size: -
J gene: TRBJ2-1
CDR3 protein: CATSRELAGALLYNEQFF
CDR3 DNA: TGTGCCACCAGCAGAGAATTAGCGGGGGCCTTACTCTACAATGAGCAGTTCTTC

CDR3 length: 16
D gene: TRBD2
V gene: TRBV5-1
clone size: -
J gene: TRBJ2-1
CDR3 protein: CASTRTPTGGADEQFF
CDR3 DNA: TGCGCCAGCACCCGGACCCCAACGGGAGGTGCGGATGAGCAGTTCTTC

CDR3 length: 15
D gene: TRBD1
V gene: TRBV5-1
clone size: -
J gene: TRBJ2-3
CDR3 protein: CASSLTKGATDTQYF
CDR3 DNA: TGCGCCAGCAGCTTGACCAAGGGGGCGACAGATACGCAGTATTTT

CDR3 length: 16
D gene: -
V gene: TRBV19
clone size: -
J gene: TRBJ2-6
CDR3 protein: CASREDRGSGANVLTF
CDR3 DNA: TGTGCCAGTAGGGAGGACAGAGGCTCTGGGGCCAACGTCCTGACTTTC

CDR3 length: 12
D gene: -
V gene: TRBV30
clone size: -
J gene: TRBJ2-1
CDR3 protein: CAWSIQGFEQFF
CDR3 DNA: TGTGCCTGGAGTATACAGGGTTTTGAGCAGTTCTTC

CDR3 length: 15
D gene: -
V gene: TRBV7-9
clone size: -
J gene: TRBJ1-4
CDR3 protein: CASSLKGRANEKLFF
CDR3 DNA: TGTGCCAGCAGCTTAAAGGGGCGAGCTAATGAAAAACTGTTTTTT

CDR3 length: 15
D gene: TRBD1
V gene: TRBV2
clone size: -
J gene: TRBJ1-4
CDR3 protein: CASSVHGQVDEKLFF
CDR3 DNA: TGTGCCAGCAGTGTCCATGGACAGGTCGATGAAAAACTGTTTTTT

CDR3 length: 15
D gene: -
V gene: TRBV18
clone size: -
J gene: TRBJ2-7
CDR3 protein: CASSPPAGVSYEQYF
CDR3 DNA: TGTGCCAGCTCACCACCGGCGGGTGTCTCCTACGAGCAGTACTTC

CDR3 length: 17
D gene: TRBD1
V gene: TRBV15
clone size: -
J gene: TRBJ2-1
CDR3 protein: CATSREGGQGSLGEQFF
CDR3 DNA: TGTGCCACCAGCAGAGAAGGGGGACAGGGTAGTCTTGGTGAGCAGTTCTTC

CDR3 length: 19
D gene: TRBD1
V gene: TRBV5-4
clone size: once
J gene: TRBJ2-1
CDR3 protein: CASSLPLGQGIQNYNEQFF
CDR3 DNA: TGTGCCAGCAGCCTCCCTCTCGGACAGGGGATTCAAAACTACAATGAGCAGTTCTTC

CDR3 length: 16
D gene: TRBD1
V gene: TRBV4-3
clone size: -
J gene: TRBJ2-7
CDR3 protein: CASSQGAGQGAYEQYF
CDR3 DNA: TGCGCCAGCAGCCAAGGGGCGGGACAGGGGGCCTACGAGCAGTACTTC

CDR3 length: 15
D gene: -
V gene: TRBV30
clone size: -
J gene: TRBJ1-1
CDR3 protein: CAWGPPGGLNTEAFF
CDR3 DNA: TGTGCCTGGGGCCCCCCGGGGGGACTGAACACTGAAGCTTTCTTT

CDR3 length: 16
D gene: TRBD1
V gene: TRBV2
clone size: -
J gene: TRBJ1-1
CDR3 protein: CASRVRDRGRGTEAFF
CDR3 DNA: TGTGCCAGCAGGGTTAGGGACAGGGGGCGAGGCACTGAAGCTTTCTTT

CDR3 length: 13
D gene: TRBD1
V gene: TRBV18
clone size: -
J gene: TRBJ1-2
CDR3 protein: CASSTQGDYGYTF
CDR3 DNA: TGTGCCAGCTCTACCCAGGGGGACTATGGCTACACCTTC

CDR3 length: 15
D gene: -
V gene: TRBV4-2
clone size: -
J gene: TRBJ1-1
CDR3 protein: CASSLPGLRGTEAFF
CDR3 DNA: TGTGCCAGCAGCCTCCCGGGCCTCCGGGGGACTGAAGCTTTCTTT

CDR3 length: 16
D gene: -
V gene: TRBV14
clone size: -
J gene: TRBJ2-5
CDR3 protein: CASSQVGGPSSETQYF
CDR3 DNA: TGTGCCAGCAGCCAAGTCGGGGGGCCCTCAAGTGAGACCCAGTACTTC

CDR3 length: 16
D gene: TRBD1
V gene: TRBV3-1/TRBV3-2
clone size: -
J gene: TRBJ2-7
CDR3 protein: CASSQVLGQVSYEQYF
CDR3 DNA: TGTGCCAGCAGCCAAGTCCTCGGACAGGTCTCCTACGAGCAGTACTTC

CDR3 length: 16
D gene: -
V gene: TRBV19
clone size: -
J gene: TRBJ1-5
CDR3 protein: CASRIQGSPSGQPQHF
CDR3 DNA: TGTGCCAGTAGGATACAGGGTTCTCCTAGTGGGCAGCCCCAGCATTTT

CDR3 length: 12
D gene: -
V gene: TRBV6-5
clone size: -
J gene: TRBJ2-1
CDR3 protein: CASSYGPYEQFF
CDR3 DNA: TGTGCCAGCAGTTACGGCCCCTATGAGCAGTTCTTC